The 8 T cell receptor beta chains listed next were all sequenced from one sample in a study of OX40 agonist ivuxolimab in advanced cancers. Sequencing used immunoSEQ multiplex PCR; TCRdb keeps in-frame clones, though not all of them. The sample includes roughly 50,000 clones, 70% to 90% of them seen just once. The specimen comprised CD4+ or CD8+ T cells sorted from blood, sampled in a trial of the OX40 agonist ivuxolimab. The receptors here all came from an adult with an advanced solid tumor such as melanoma, head and neck, liver or kidney cancer.

V and J are TRBV15 and TRBJ2-7; the match to TRBD2 covers 11 bases. V shed 1 base, J shed 7 bases, and the junction held 12 bases outside the gene matches. CDR3 length: 17 amino acids. The germline gives CDR1 LNHNV, CDR2 YYDKDF (reference sequence). The CDR3 region is CATSRALIAGGPGEQYF. The CDR3 DNA sequence: TGTGCCACCAGCAGAGCTCTAATAGCGGGGGGGCCCGGGGAGCAGTACTTC.

The J gene is TRBJ1-6, the V gene TRBV16; D is perhaps TRBD1 (5 bases). CDR3 length equals 16 residues. CDR1 and CDR2 from the germline V gene are KGHSY and FQNENV. Trimming removed 0 bases from V and 1 base from J, with 7 bases in between. For the CDR3, the DNA is TGTGCCAGCAGCCAATCGCAGGGTTCCTATAATTCACCCCTCCACTTT. This codes for CASSQSQGSYNSPLHF.

The rearrangement links TRBV19 to TRBJ2-3, with 10 bases matching TRBD2. J was trimmed by 0 bases and V by 1 base; bases with no gene match: 4. The CDR3 loop spans 17 amino acids. In germline, CDR1 is LNHDA, CDR2 SQIVND (reference sequence). This chain's CDR3 is CASSIASGGSSTDTQYF. In DNA, the CDR3 is TGTGCCAGTAGTATAGCTAGCGGGGGTTCTAGCACAGATACGCAGTATTTT.

The CDR3 region is CASSLGGAGNQPQHF. The CDR3 DNA sequence: TGTGCCAGCTCACTAGGGGGGGCGGGCAATCAGCCCCAGCATTTT. J is TRBJ1-5 and V is TRBV18, with a possible D match to TRBD1 (6 bases). The CDR3 consists of 15 residues. V dropped 4 bases and J dropped 2 bases, with 12 bases sitting between them. Germline V gives CDR1 KGHSH, CDR2 LQKENI.

This rearrangement joins TRBV6-1 to TRBJ2-5; perhaps TRBD1 as D (6 bases). There are 15 residues in the CDR3. V dropped 8 bases and J dropped 2 bases, with 18 bases sitting between them. From germline, CDR1 is MNHNS and CDR2 SASEGT. The CDR3 nucleotides are TGTGCCAGCTTACCCCGGGACAACCGACAAGAGACCCAGTACTTC. Translation: CASLPRDNRQETQYF.

The CDR3 spells CASSSYFPRDYKTSYEQYF. The CDR3 region has the DNA TGTGCCAGCAGCTCATATTTCCCCCGGGACTACAAAACCTCCTACGAGCAGTACTTC. V and J are TRBV7-2 and TRBJ2-7; 7 bases match TRBD2. J gave up 0 bases and V 4 bases, and 18 bases lay outside the gene matches. Germline V gives CDR1 SGHTA, CDR2 FQGNSA. The CDR3 sequence is 19 residues long.

The rearrangement uses TRBV7-8 and TRBJ2-7, with 9 bases aligning to TRBD1. CDR3 size: 16 residues. Germline loops: CDR1 SGHVS, CDR2 FQNEAQ. V lost 2 bases, J lost 6 bases, and 11 bases stayed unmatched. This chain's CDR3 is CASSLTPGQGIGEQYF. CDR3 bases: TGTGCCAGCAGCTTAACTCCGGGACAGGGAATTGGCGAGCAGTACTTC.

V and J are TRBV15 and TRBJ1-5; D is uncertain. Trimming removed 3 bases at V and 0 bases at J, with 9 bases between. Germline V gene lookup returns CDR1 LNHNV and CDR2 YYDKDF (reference sequence). This CDR3 comprises 15 residues. The CDR3 DNA reads TGTGCCACCAGCAGGGACCAGAATAGCAATCAGCCCCAGCATTTT. Amino acids: CATSRDQNSNQPQHF.